This T cell receptor beta chain is from a study of response to subunit inactivated influenza vaccine. General study points: The study's authors posited that every seasonal influenza vaccination enlists few new T cells.

TCRdb redid the calling of the RT-PCR reads with MiXCR, one entry per CDR3 protein. This table has about 800,000 distinct CDR3 sequences, less than 25% appearing once. In this sample, this clonotype turned up a few times. The antigen is unknown. The CDR3 runs to 13 residues. Trimming shortened V by 4 bases and J by 5 bases, and 11 bases separated the two germline ends. The germline V gene encodes CDR1 MNHEY and CDR2 SVGEGT. This material consisted of PBMCs from blood, taken more than 4 days after vaccination. The rearrangement joins TRBV6-2 or TRBV6-3 to TRBJ2-5; weak D call: TRBD1 (5 bases). This TCR was recovered from a man over 45 who received an inactivated influenza vaccine. This CDR3 is CASSWGSAETQYF. The CDR3 region has the DNA TGTGCCAGCAGTTGGGGCTCAGCGGAGACCCAGTACTTC.